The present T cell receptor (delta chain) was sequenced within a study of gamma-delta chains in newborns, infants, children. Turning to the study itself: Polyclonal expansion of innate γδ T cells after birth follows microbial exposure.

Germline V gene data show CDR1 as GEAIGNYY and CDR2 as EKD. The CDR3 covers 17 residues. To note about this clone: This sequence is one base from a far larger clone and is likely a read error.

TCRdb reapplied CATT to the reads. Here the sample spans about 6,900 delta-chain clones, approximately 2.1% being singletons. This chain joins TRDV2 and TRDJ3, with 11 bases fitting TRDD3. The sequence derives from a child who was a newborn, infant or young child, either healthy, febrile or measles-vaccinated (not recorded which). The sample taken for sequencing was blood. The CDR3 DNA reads TGTGCCTGTGACACCGCTGGGGGATACTGGGACGCCCGACAGATGTTTTTC. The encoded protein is CACDTAGGYWDARQMFF.